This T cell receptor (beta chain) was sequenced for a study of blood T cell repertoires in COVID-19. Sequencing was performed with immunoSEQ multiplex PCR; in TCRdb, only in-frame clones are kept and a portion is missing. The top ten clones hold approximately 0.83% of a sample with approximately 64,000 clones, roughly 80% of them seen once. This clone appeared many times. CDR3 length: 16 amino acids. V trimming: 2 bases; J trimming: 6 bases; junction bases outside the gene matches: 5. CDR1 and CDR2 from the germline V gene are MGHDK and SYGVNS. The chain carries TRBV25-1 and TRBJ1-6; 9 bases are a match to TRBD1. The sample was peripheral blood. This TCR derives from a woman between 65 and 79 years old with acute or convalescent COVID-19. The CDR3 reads CASSETGGRSNSPLHF. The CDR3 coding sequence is TGTGCCAGCAGTGAAACAGGGGGCCGGTCTAATTCACCCCTCCACTTT.